The 23 T cell receptor beta chains presented below share a single source sample, sequenced in a study of cytomegalovirus exposure and HLA in healthy donors. This PCR relied on a set of 60 Vbeta primers and 13 Jbeta primers. Sequencing used immunoSEQ multiplex PCR; TCRdb keeps in-frame clones, though not all of them. The profile shows around 100,000 clones, roughly 78% of them singletons. The sequenced material came from PBMCs. The receptors derive from a middle-aged woman in good health and CMV-seronegative.

V usage is TRBV7-9 and J usage is TRBJ1-1; 7 nucleotides line up with TRBD1. Germline lookup yields CDR1 SEHNR and CDR2 FQNEAQ (reference sequence). CDR3 length: 16 residues. The trim removed 0 bases at V and 2 bases at J, leaving 6 bases unmatched. The CDR3 reads CASSLALGTANTEAFF. The DNA of the CDR3 is TGTGCCAGCAGCTTAGCTTTAGGGACAGCTAACACTGAAGCTTTCTTT.

J is TRBJ1-1 and V is TRBV7-9; possibly TRBD1 for D (5 bases). CDR3 length equals 19 residues. Trimming removed 3 bases from V and 0 bases from J, with 23 bases in between. Germline V gives CDR1 SEHNR, CDR2 FQNEAQ (reference sequence). CDR3 protein: CASSLRGGGTGGMNTEAFF. As DNA, the CDR3 is TGTGCCAGCAGCTTGAGGGGCGGGGGTACAGGAGGAATGAACACTGAAGCTTTCTTT.

The rearrangement links TRBV27 to TRBJ1-5, with 7 bases matching TRBD1. The CDR3 has 15 residues. The trim removed 5 bases at V and 4 bases at J, leaving 8 bases unmatched. Germline CDR1 and CDR2: MNHEY and SMNVEV (reference sequence). The CDR3 bases are TGTGCCAGCAGTGAGGGGGCAGGGAGAAATCAGCCCCAGCATTTT. Its translation is CASSEGAGRNQPQHF.

The chain employs TRBV6-5 and TRBJ2-1; tentatively, D is TRBD2 (6 bases). V was trimmed by 6 bases and J by 6 bases, leaving 12 bases between them. The CDR3 is 13 amino acids. CDR1 and CDR2 from the germline V gene are MNHEY and SVGAGI. The CDR3, as DNA: TGTGCCAGCAGCCCCGGGACTGGCAATGAGCAGTTCTTC. Amino acids: CASSPGTGNEQFF.

The J gene is TRBJ2-3, the V gene TRBV5-1, with TRBD2 matching 11 bases. Trimming took 5 bases from V and 1 from J; bases not matched to a gene: 0. Germline loops: CDR1 SGHRS, CDR2 YFSETQ. CDR3 length: 14 amino acids. CDR3 DNA: TGCGCCAGCAGACTAGCGGGAGGCACAGATACGCAGTATTTT. Protein product: CASRLAGGTDTQYF.

This clone has a single count. The CDR3 nucleotides read TGTGCCAGCGGCTCGGGAGGCCTCTACAATGAGCAGTTCTTC. This translates into CASGSGGLYNEQFF. The V call is TRBV11-2, the J call TRBJ2-1; 7 bases agree with TRBD2. Trimming removed 8 bases from V and 3 bases from J; junction bases left unmatched: 7. CDR3 length equals 14 residues. Germline lookup yields CDR1 SGHAT and CDR2 FQNNGV.

The chain combines TRBV6-5 with TRBJ1-5; TRBD1 matches at 9 bases. Germline lookup yields CDR1 MNHEY and CDR2 SVGAGI. CDR3 size: 16 residues. V lost 2 bases and J lost 15; bases outside the gene matches: 17. The DNA for the CDR3 is TGTGCCAGCAGTTACCACCTGGGTTCGAGGACAGGGGACTTGCATTTT. This gives the protein CASSYHLGSRTGDLHF.

The CDR3 DNA reads TGTGCCAGCAGTTACTCTCGGGCTAGCGGGAGTTACGAGCAGTACTTC. It yields the protein CASSYSRASGSYEQYF. The chain links TRBV6-5 to TRBJ2-7; 10 bases agree with TRBD2. This CDR3 has 16 residues. V lost 0 bases to trimming and J lost 4 bases; unmatched junction nucleotides: 6. Per the germline V gene, CDR1 is MNHEY and CDR2 is SVGAGI.

Written as DNA, the CDR3 is TGTGCCAGCAGTTCAACTACTCCGCAGTTCTTC. Translated: CASSSTTPQFF. The chain is built from TRBV28 and TRBJ2-1; D call uncertain. Germline-derived CDR1 and CDR2 are MDHEN and SYDVKM. This CDR3 is 11 amino acids long. V was clipped by 4 bases and J by 12 bases, with 10 bases between them.

About this clone: The sample has other DNA sequences that encode this CDR3 too. The V gene is TRBV2, the J gene TRBJ2-2, with D uncertain. From germline, CDR1 is SNHLY and CDR2 FYNNEI. The V gene lost 5 bases and the J gene lost 4 bases, with 8 bases spanning the gap. CDR3 size: 13 residues. The CDR3 is CASSWSGTGELFF. The CDR3 DNA reads as TGTGCCAGCAGTTGGTCGGGCACCGGGGAGCTGTTTTTT.

This chain links TRBV27 with TRBJ2-1; D remains unclear. V was trimmed by 6 bases and J by 0 bases, leaving 9 bases between them. This CDR3 comprises 14 residues. Germline lookup yields CDR1 MNHEY and CDR2 SMNVEV (reference sequence). The CDR3 DNA sequence: TGTGCCAGCAGACGACTTAGCTCCTACAATGAGCAGTTCTTC. It encodes CASRRLSSYNEQFF.

The rearrangement uses TRBV21-1 and TRBJ2-4; TRBD1 was called by the table and not checked on the DNA. TRBV21-1 is noted as a pseudogene. The CDR3 contains 18 residues. The CDR3 here is CASSNLKQGVLAKNIQYF. CDR3 coding DNA: TGTGCCAGCAGCAATTTGAAACAGGGGGTTCTAGCCAAAAACATTCAGTACTTC.

The DNA of the CDR3 is TGTGCCAGCAGCGGACAGGGCCCAGATACGCAGTATTTT. This codes for CASSGQGPDTQYF. This chain joins TRBV7-2 and TRBJ2-3; 8 bases map to TRBD1. V gave up 5 bases and J gave up 4 bases; unmatched junction bases: 2. CDR3 length equals 13 residues. Germline V gives CDR1 SGHTA, CDR2 FQGNSA.

This clone was seen a few times. The J gene is TRBJ1-1, the V gene TRBV6-5; D ambiguous. Germline assignment: CDR1 MNHEY and CDR2 SVGAGI. Trimming took 2 bases from V and 8 from J, leaving 12 bases between them. This CDR3 spans 13 amino acids. CDR3 DNA: TGTGCCAGCAGTTACGTAGAAAGAGGCGAAGCTTTCTTT. This codes for CASSYVERGEAFF.

The chain combines TRBV5-1 with TRBJ2-5; 8 bases are a match to TRBD1. The CDR3 spans 17 residues. Germline CDR1 SGHRS, CDR2 YFSETQ. V lost 1 base to trimming and J lost 5 bases; unmatched junction nucleotides: 13. CDR3 region: CASSLSPVQGAGETQYF. As DNA, the CDR3 is TGCGCCAGCAGCTTGTCTCCAGTCCAGGGGGCGGGGGAGACCCAGTACTTC.

The gene calls are TRBV2 and TRBJ1-2; D uncertain. Per germline, CDR1 SNHLY and CDR2 FYNNEI. The CDR3 contains 13 residues. Trimming removed 5 bases from V and 4 bases from J, with 11 bases in between. Here the CDR3 reads CASSTGEAYGYTF. The CDR3 bases are TGTGCCAGCAGTACCGGAGAGGCCTATGGCTACACCTTC.

This clone was seen a few times. The chain joins TRBV5-6 to TRBJ1-1, with 11 bases aligning to TRBD1. The V gene's germline CDR1 is SGHDT and CDR2 YYEEEE. The length of the CDR3 is 16 residues. J gave up 5 bases and V 4 bases, and 10 bases lay outside the gene matches. The CDR3 coding sequence is TGTGCCAGCAGCAGATCGGGACAGGGGGTTTTGACTGAAGCTTTCTTT. Translating gives CASSRSGQGVLTEAFF.

This clone appeared a few times. This chain connects TRBV4-3 to TRBJ2-3, with a possible D match to TRBD1 (6 bases). The V gene lost 1 base and the J gene lost 5 bases, with 10 bases spanning the gap. There are 14 residues in the CDR3. Germline CDR1 LGHNA, CDR2 YSLEER. In DNA, the CDR3 is TGCGCCAGCAGCCAAGGACAGGCAGTAGATACGCAGTATTTT. Translating it yields CASSQGQAVDTQYF.

The count of this clone is one. V is TRBV28 and J is TRBJ1-4; no definite D call. Trimming removed 2 bases at V and 4 bases at J, with 8 bases between. Germline assignment: CDR1 MDHEN and CDR2 SYDVKM. The CDR3 loop spans 14 amino acids. In DNA, the CDR3 is TGTGCCAGCAGTTTAGGGCAGAATAATGAAAAACTGTTTTTT. This gives the protein CASSLGQNNEKLFF.

This chain links TRBV7-2 with TRBJ2-1; TRBD2 aligns across 9 bases. The V gene's germline CDR1 is SGHTA and CDR2 FQGNSA. Trimming took 0 bases from V and 9 from J; bases not matched to a gene: 9. The CDR3 covers 16 residues. The chain's CDR3 is CASSLAALAGLAEQFF. The CDR3, as DNA: TGTGCCAGCAGCTTAGCAGCGCTAGCGGGACTGGCTGAGCAGTTCTTC.

The chain couples TRBV19 to TRBJ2-2; D is perhaps TRBD1 (5 bases). Deletions cut 4 bases from V and 7 bases from J, with 7 bases between. The CDR3 consists of 12 residues. Germline CDR1 and CDR2: LNHDA and SQIVND (reference sequence). CDR3 in DNA: TGTGCCAGTAGTACAGGGAACGGGGAGCTGTTTTTT. It encodes CASSTGNGELFF.

This chain connects TRBV7-2 to TRBJ2-7; 8 bases map to TRBD1. CDR1 and CDR2 (germline): SGHTA, FQGNSA. J was trimmed by 1 base and V by 6 bases; bases with no gene match: 11. This CDR3 contains 16 residues. Written as DNA, the CDR3 is TGTGCCAGCAGTGAGGAACAGGGGGTTAAGTCCTACGAGCAGTACTTC. It yields the protein CASSEEQGVKSYEQYF.

The chain recombines TRBV5-3 with TRBJ2-3; D not certain. TRBV5-3 is marked as an open reading frame, function uncertain. The CDR3 length is 15 residues. V shed 0 bases and J shed 2 bases, with 10 bases lying between them. The CDR3 loop reads CARSLVLRPTDTQYF. CDR3 nucleotide sequence: TGTGCCAGAAGCTTGGTGTTGCGGCCCACAGATACGCAGTATTTT.